This passage covers 27 T cell receptor beta chains from one sample sequenced in a study of tumor-infiltrating lymphocytes in localized non-small cell lung cancer. Measured with immunoSEQ multiplex PCR; TCRdb has only the in-frame clones, and not every one. The table lists about 10,000 clones, around 74% of them singletons. Source material: uninvolved lung tissue not adjacent to the tumor. These receptors were collected from a human donor with non-small cell lung cancer.

The V call is TRBV29-1, the J call TRBJ1-1; 8 bases are shared with TRBD1. The CDR3 extends over 14 amino acids. V gave up 7 bases and J gave up 2 bases; unmatched junction bases: 9. Germline loops: CDR1 SQVTM, CDR2 ANQGSEA. In DNA, the CDR3 is TGCAGCGGTCTGGACAGGGTTTTAAACACTGAAGCTTTCTTT. Translating it yields CSGLDRVLNTEAFF.

The genes are TRBV4-3 and TRBJ2-7, with D possibly TRBD2 on 5 matching bases. The CDR3 spans 15 residues. The germline V and J ends were trimmed by 0 bases and 5 bases, with 14 bases remaining between them. Germline V gene sequence: CDR1 LGHNA, CDR2 YSLEER. CDR3 nucleotides: TGCGCCAGCAGCCAAGAGGAGAGGGCAAACCACGAGCAGTACTTC. This encodes CASSQEERANHEQYF.

The CDR3 here is CASSPLTGYGYTF. The CDR3 DNA follows: TGCGCCAGCAGCCCACTCACAGGGTATGGCTACACCTTC. The chain employs TRBV4-1 and TRBJ1-2; TRBD1 might be the D (6 bases). Trimming took 4 bases from V and 5 from J, leaving 11 bases between them. CDR1 and CDR2 (germline): MGHRA, YSYEKL. The CDR3 spans 13 residues.

The chain carries TRBV29-1 and TRBJ1-3; D gene unclear. The CDR3 covers 12 residues. V was cut by 7 bases and J by 2 bases, with 9 bases left in between. Germline V CDR1 and CDR2: SQVTM, ANQGSEA. CDR3 sequence: CSANEAGNTIYF. The CDR3 bases are TGCAGCGCCAACGAAGCTGGAAACACCATATATTTT.

The V and J genes are TRBV2 and TRBJ2-6; the match to TRBD2 covers 7 bases. The ends lost 5 bases at V and 2 bases at J; junction bases unmatched: 9. CDR3 length equals 17 residues. Germline CDR1 SNHLY, CDR2 FYNNEI. The CDR3 nucleotides are TGTGCCAGCAGTCTGGAGGGACTACAAACTGGGGCCAACGTCCTGACTTTC. This translates into CASSLEGLQTGANVLTF.

This clone was recorded once. The J gene is TRBJ2-7, the V gene TRBV19; TRBD2 matches at 8 bases. CDR3 length: 14 amino acids. The trim removed 2 bases at V and 6 bases at J, leaving 6 bases unmatched. Germline assignment: CDR1 LNHDA and CDR2 SQIVND (reference sequence). The CDR3, as DNA: TGTGCCAGTAGTATAAGAGGTAGCGGGGTCGAGCAGTACTTC. This sequence encodes CASSIRGSGVEQYF.

This clone was detected only once. This chain links TRBV4-3 with TRBJ2-7; TRBD1 agrees at 8 bases. CDR1 is LGHNA and CDR2 is YSLEER in the germline V gene. The CDR3 covers 15 residues. V shed 1 base and J 4 bases; nucleotides not matched to a gene: 6. The CDR3 loop reads CASSQGTGPMYEQYF. As DNA, the CDR3 is TGCGCCAGCAGCCAAGGGACAGGGCCTATGTACGAGCAGTACTTC.

This chain connects TRBV25-1 to TRBJ2-5; TRBD1 is a possible D gene (5 bases). Deletions cut 4 bases from V and 0 bases from J, with 18 bases between. The CDR3 sequence is 17 residues long. In germline, CDR1 is MGHDK, CDR2 SYGVNS. The CDR3 loop is CASSGVWQGWYQETQYF. The CDR3 region has the DNA TGTGCCAGCAGTGGGGTCTGGCAGGGATGGTACCAAGAGACCCAGTACTTC.

This sequence joins TRBV5-1 and TRBJ2-5; 7 bases are shared with TRBD2. Germline V gives CDR1 SGHRS, CDR2 YFSETQ. V was clipped by 0 bases and J by 1 base; unmatched bases: 6. The CDR3 sequence is 16 residues long. CDR3 nucleotide sequence: TGCGCCAGCAGCTTGGGGACTAGGGGATTCCAAGAGACCCAGTACTTC. Its translation: CASSLGTRGFQETQYF.

The chain recombines TRBV30 with TRBJ2-2, with TRBD2 identical over 7 bases. The V and J ends lost 6 bases and 4 bases, in that order; junction bases with no gene match: 11. The CDR3 extends over 15 amino acids. Germline values: CDR1 GTSNPN, CDR2 SVGIG (reference sequence). The CDR3 is CACPGGSYVTGELFF. DNA for the CDR3: TGTGCCTGCCCGGGCGGGAGCTATGTCACCGGGGAGCTGTTTTTT.

The gene calls are TRBV29-1 and TRBJ2-5; 9 bases are a match to TRBD1. CDR1 and CDR2 (germline): SQVTM, ANQGSEA. The CDR3 has 14 amino acids. Trimming at V came to 3 bases and at J to 4 bases, leaving 6 bases not matched to a gene. Here the CDR3 reads CSVDRTGVRETQYF. CDR3 DNA sequence: TGCAGCGTTGATCGGACAGGGGTCAGAGAGACCCAGTACTTC.

In its sample, this clone was seen once. This chain uses TRBV29-1 with TRBJ1-2, with D perhaps TRBD1 (5 bases). Germline V gene lookup returns CDR1 SQVTM and CDR2 ANQGSEA. This CDR3 is built from 11 residues. V gave up 3 bases and J gave up 3 bases, with 5 bases separating them. For the CDR3, the DNA is TGCAGCGTTGAGGGGGACTATGGCTACACCTTC. Protein: CSVEGDYGYTF.

The chain has TRBV5-6 and TRBJ2-3; D is unclear. The CDR3 contains 13 residues. Germline V gives CDR1 SGHDT, CDR2 YYEEEE. The V end was cut by 0 bases, the J end by 2 bases, with 4 bases between. The CDR3 nucleotides are TGTGCCAGCAGCTTGGGGACCACAGATACGCAGTATTTT. Amino acids: CASSLGTTDTQYF.

The chain couples TRBV5-1 to TRBJ2-1, with D unresolved. V was shortened by 4 bases and J by 6 bases, with 14 bases between the two germline ends. CDR1 and CDR2 (germline): SGHRS, YFSETQ. There are 14 residues in the CDR3. CDR3: CASSLPKGLNEQFF. In DNA, the CDR3 is TGCGCCAGCAGCCTGCCAAAAGGGCTCAATGAGCAGTTCTTC.

This clone has just one count. This rearrangement joins TRBV7-2 to TRBJ2-5; possibly TRBD2 for D (6 bases). This CDR3 comprises 13 residues. In germline, CDR1 is SGHTA, CDR2 FQGNSA. With 11 bases removed from V and 1 base from J, the gap between germline ends came to 14 bases. CDR3 sequence reads: CAVAGGSQETQYF. In DNA form, the CDR3 reads TGTGCCGTCGCTGGAGGGAGCCAAGAGACCCAGTACTTC.

V and J are TRBV5-1 and TRBJ1-2, with a possible D match to TRBD1 (5 bases). The CDR3 runs to 16 residues. Deletions cut 2 bases from V and 1 base from J, with 15 bases between. Germline V lookup: CDR1 SGHRS, CDR2 YFSETQ. CDR3 sequence: CASSLGHSSINYGYTF. CDR3 DNA sequence: TGCGCCAGCAGCTTAGGACATAGTAGTATTAACTATGGCTACACCTTC. Filled out from reference TRBV5-1 and TRBJ1-2, the complete variable domain reads KAGVTQTPRYLIKTRGQQVTLSCSPISGHRSVSWYQQTPGQGLQFLFEYFSETQRNKGNFPGRFSGRQFSNSRSEMNVSTLELGDSALYLCASSLGHSSINYGYTFGSGTRLTVV.

This clone was observed a handful of times. CDR3 amino acids: CASSTGTGNTEAFF. CDR3 coding DNA: TGTGCCAGTAGTACAGGGACAGGGAACACTGAAGCTTTCTTT. The chain recombines TRBV19 with TRBJ1-1; 8 nucleotides match TRBD1. CDR1 and CDR2 from the germline V gene are LNHDA and SQIVND (reference sequence). There are 14 residues in the CDR3. The V segment lost 4 bases and the J segment 1 base; nucleotides outside the gene matches: 2.

V gene TRBV6-5 combines with J gene TRBJ2-3; 8 positions match TRBD1. This CDR3 contains 15 residues. V shed 4 bases and J 1 base; nucleotides not matched to a gene: 4. Germline loops: CDR1 MNHEY, CDR2 SVGAGI. The CDR3 loop is CASSWRTGRTDTQYF. The CDR3 DNA follows: TGTGCCAGCAGTTGGCGGACAGGGCGCACAGATACGCAGTATTTT.

The DNA for the CDR3 is TGTGCCAGCAGTGAGCCTGGACAGGCCTCTTTCTCCTACAATGAGCAGTTCTTC. Its translation is CASSEPGQASFSYNEQFF. The J gene is TRBJ2-1, the V gene TRBV6-1; 7 positions match TRBD1. The length of the CDR3 is 18 residues. V gave up 3 bases and J gave up 0 bases; unmatched junction bases: 11. Germline V gene sequence: CDR1 MNHNS, CDR2 SASEGT.

J is TRBJ1-2 and V is TRBV4-1, with D unresolved. Trimming took off 0 bases at V and 6 bases at J, with 11 bases between the two ends. The CDR3 has 14 residues. In germline, CDR1 is MGHRA, CDR2 YSYEKL. The CDR3 DNA reads TGCGCCAGCAGCCAAGAAGGTCAGAGGCATGGCTACACCTTC. Its protein product is CASSQEGQRHGYTF.

The gene calls are TRBV4-3 and TRBJ2-3; 7 bases map to TRBD2. The V gene's germline CDR1 is LGHNA and CDR2 YSLEER. Germline trimming cut 0 bases from V and 3 bases from J; bases unmatched to any gene: 3. The CDR3 totals 15 residues. CDR3 coding DNA: TGCGCCAGCAGCCAAGATCCCGGGAGGACAGATACGCAGTATTTT. Protein sequence: CASSQDPGRTDTQYF.

This clone has only one observation. The V call is TRBV27, the J call TRBJ2-7; TRBD1 aligns across 8 bases. Looked up from germline, CDR1 is MNHEY and CDR2 is SMNVEV (reference sequence). This CDR3 region has 15 residues. The V segment lost 5 bases and the J segment 1 base; nucleotides outside the gene matches: 7. CDR3 loop: CASSIGQGLSYEQYF. CDR3 DNA: TGTGCCAGCAGTATAGGACAGGGTTTGTCCTACGAGCAGTACTTC.

This chain connects TRBV28 to TRBJ2-5, with D maybe TRBD2 (6 bases). V was trimmed by 5 bases and J by 4 bases, leaving 11 bases between them. Germline CDR1 MDHEN, CDR2 SYDVKM. This CDR3 is built from 13 residues. This CDR3 reads CASSITSSETQYF. Written as DNA, the CDR3 is TGTGCCAGCAGTATAACTAGCTCAGAGACCCAGTACTTC.

The V and J genes are TRBV7-2 and TRBJ1-2; TRBD1 is a possible D gene (5 bases). V lost 3 bases and J 3 bases, leaving 17 bases between the germline ends. CDR1 is SGHTA, CDR2 FQGNSA, per germline. There are 16 residues in the CDR3. CDR3 sequence reads: CASSFGSTGTHYGYTF. The CDR3 DNA follows: TGTGCCAGCAGCTTCGGTTCTACCGGGACCCACTATGGCTACACCTTC. Full variable domain (outside the CDR3, taken from reference TRBV7-2 and TRBJ1-2): GAGVSQSPSNKVTEKGKDVELRCDPISGHTALYWYRQSLGQGLEFLIYFQGNSAPDKSGLPSDRFSAERTGGSVSTLTIQRTQQEDSAVYLCASSFGSTGTHYGYTFGSGTRLTVV.

This clone was seen once. CDR3 bases: TGTGCCAGCAGCTTGATCCATATAAGCACTGAAGCTTTCTTT. Residues: CASSLIHISTEAFF. The V and J genes are TRBV5-6 and TRBJ1-1; D gene uncertain. Germline V gene sequence: CDR1 SGHDT, CDR2 YYEEEE. The CDR3 contains 14 residues. V was pared by 1 base and J by 4 bases, with 11 bases between.

V is TRBV7-8 and J is TRBJ2-7; 9 positions match TRBD1. This CDR3 region has 15 residues. Germline CDR1 is SGHVS and CDR2 is FQNEAQ. The junction had 9 bases not matched to a gene; V was cut back by 4 bases and J by 5 bases. Written as DNA, the CDR3 is TGTGCCAGCAGCTCGGACAGGGGTGGAGGGGACGAGCAGTACTTC. Translating gives CASSSDRGGGDEQYF.

The rearrangement uses TRBV4-2 and TRBJ1-1; 8 nucleotides line up with TRBD1. The CDR3 has 14 residues. The germline CDR1 and CDR2 sequences are LGHNA and YNFKEQ. V lost 4 bases, J lost 4 bases, and 5 bases stayed unmatched. The CDR3 DNA follows: TGTGCCAGCAGCCTATCGACAGGGGCCACTGAAGCTTTCTTT. Translating gives CASSLSTGATEAFF.